These 16 T cell receptor beta chains were all obtained from the same sample, sequenced in a study of T cell repertoires in cytomegalovirus infection. TCRdb used MiXCR to reprocess the reads, holding one entry per CDR3 protein. This table holds about 190,000 distinct CDR3 sequences, 28% found once. Sequenced: PBMCs. The receptors originated from a human donor in good health (CMV status not recorded). Some clones in this sample may be carry-over from other donors' samples.

In this sample, this clonotype turned up a few times. This chain connects TRBV6-2 or TRBV6-3 to TRBJ2-6, with unresolved D. Germline V gene sequence: CDR1 MNHEY, CDR2 SVGEGT. The V gene lost 2 bases and the J gene lost 2 bases, with 19 bases spanning the gap. The CDR3 is 19 amino acids. The CDR3 spells CASSYHTGQRPAGANVLTF. The CDR3 DNA sequence: TGTGCCAGCAGTTACCACACTGGGCAGCGCCCAGCTGGGGCCAACGTCCTGACTTTC.

This clonotype was counted between two and nine times. This chain's CDR3 is CASSSTSGGASNEQFF. CDR3 nucleotides: TGTGCCAGCTCGTCGACTAGCGGGGGGGCCTCCAATGAGCAGTTCTTC. V is TRBV18 and J is TRBJ2-1; TRBD2 agrees at 14 bases. The V and J ends lost 6 bases and 6 bases, in that order; junction bases with no gene match: 7. The length of the CDR3 is 16 residues. CDR1 is KGHSH and CDR2 is LQKENI in the germline V gene.

Only a few counts were recorded for this clonotype. The genes are TRBV12-5 and TRBJ1-2, with D unresolved. Germline CDR1 LGHNT, CDR2 FRNRAP. The CDR3 is 13 residues long. Trimming cost V 3 bases and J 4 bases, with 9 bases left between them. The CDR3 protein is CASGLAGAYGYTF. The CDR3 DNA is TGTGCTAGTGGTTTAGCAGGAGCCTATGGCTACACCTTC. Looking up the rest from reference TRBV12-5 and TRBJ1-2 gives the full variable domain: DARVTQTPRHKVTEMGQEVTMRCQPILGHNTVFWYRQTMMQGLELLAYFRNRAPLDDSGMPKDRFSAEMPDATLATLKIQPSEPRDSAVYFCASGLAGAYGYTFGSGTRLTVV.

This clonotype was picked up a small number of times. J is TRBJ1-5 and V is TRBV25-1, with D maybe TRBD1 (6 bases). Trimming stripped 8 bases from V and 0 bases from J, with 14 bases between. CDR1 MGHDK and CDR2 SYGVNS come from the germline V gene. The CDR3 covers 15 residues. CDR3 sequence reads: CASEGEGDSNQPQHF. The CDR3 DNA is TGTGCCAGCGAGGGGGAGGGAGATAGCAATCAGCCCCAGCATTTT.

In its sample, this clonotype was seen a few times. J is TRBJ1-2 and V is TRBV3-1; 8 bases fit TRBD1. Germline trimming cut 0 bases from V and 13 bases from J; bases unmatched to any gene: 7. In germline, CDR1 is LGHDT, CDR2 YNNKEL (reference sequence). This CDR3 is 13 amino acids long. Here the CDR3 DNA reads TGTGCCAGCAGCCAAGAAGGACAGGGAAGGATCACCTTC. Protein sequence: CASSQEGQGRITF.

V and J are TRBV7-2 and TRBJ2-7, with a weak D call TRBD1 (7 bases). In germline, CDR1 is SGHTA, CDR2 FQGNSA. This CDR3 is 15 amino acids long. The V gene lost 0 bases and the J gene lost 0 bases, with 9 bases spanning the gap. CDR3: CASSLAEGASYEQYF. The CDR3 nucleotides are TGTGCCAGCAGCTTAGCGGAGGGGGCCTCCTACGAGCAGTACTTC. The entire variable domain, with the rest obtained from reference TRBV7-2 and TRBJ2-7, is as follows: GAGVSQSPSNKVTEKGKDVELRCDPISGHTALYWYRQSLGQGLEFLIYFQGNSAPDKSGLPSDRFSAERTGGSVSTLTIQRTQQEDSAVYLCASSLAEGASYEQYFGPGTRLTVT.

Many counts were recorded for this clonotype. V is TRBV7-2 and J is TRBJ1-5; D is unresolved. This CDR3 has 14 amino acids. The V end lost 5 bases, the J end lost 0 bases, and 8 bases lay between the germline ends. The germline V gene encodes CDR1 SGHTA and CDR2 FQGNSA. The CDR3 loop is CASSPPVSNQPQHF. CDR3 sequence (DNA): TGTGCCAGCAGCCCCCCCGTTAGCAATCAGCCCCAGCATTTT.

In its sample, this clonotype was seen many times. The gene calls are TRBV7-2 and TRBJ2-5, with D perhaps matching TRBD2 (6 bases). CDR3 length: 17 amino acids. Germline lookup yields CDR1 SGHTA and CDR2 FQGNSA. V lost 3 bases, J lost 0 bases, and 17 bases lay in between. This CDR3 reads CASSFSWRGTYQETQYF. The CDR3 nucleotides read TGTGCCAGCAGCTTTTCGTGGCGGGGAACATACCAAGAGACCCAGTACTTC.

The V call is TRBV12-3 or TRBV12-4, the J call TRBJ1-5, with D possibly TRBD1 on 6 matching bases. This CDR3 is built from 15 residues. V lost 7 bases and J lost 2, with 15 bases in between. The CDR3 protein is CASTLGGGRNQPQHF. CDR3 sequence (DNA): TGTGCCAGCACCCTGGGGGGGGGCCGCAATCAGCCCCAGCATTTT.

This clonotype was counted a few times. The V call is TRBV5-1, the J call TRBJ2-7; D may be TRBD1 or TRBD2 (6 bases each). This CDR3 comprises 14 residues. The germline gives CDR1 SGHRS, CDR2 YFSETQ. V was pared by 5 bases and J by 5 bases, with 17 bases between. CDR3 sequence: CASRPLGGKNEQYF. CDR3 coding DNA: TGCGCCAGCAGGCCCTTGGGGGGCAAGAACGAGCAGTACTTC.

This chain links TRBV4-1 with TRBJ1-4; no clear D. The CDR3 covers 14 residues. The germline V and J ends were trimmed by 6 bases and 4 bases, with 12 bases remaining between them. Germline loops: CDR1 MGHRA, CDR2 YSYEKL. The CDR3 region has the DNA TGCGCCAGCAGTTACCTGCGTAATAATGAAAAACTGTTTTTT. It translates to CASSYLRNNEKLFF.

This clonotype has more than one count but fewer than ten. The CDR3 here is CASSLKGGGGTEAFF. In nucleotides, the CDR3 is TGTGCCAGCAGCTTAAAAGGAGGGGGTGGTACTGAAGCTTTCTTT. The V and J genes are TRBV7-2 and TRBJ1-1, with D possibly matching TRBD1 (6 bases). With 2 bases removed from V and 5 bases from J, the gap between germline ends came to 15 bases. CDR1 and CDR2 (germline): SGHTA, FQGNSA. This CDR3 has 15 residues. The full variable domain, completed using reference TRBV7-2 and TRBJ1-1, is GAGVSQSPSNKVTEKGKDVELRCDPISGHTALYWYRQSLGQGLEFLIYFQGNSAPDKSGLPSDRFSAERTGGSVSTLTIQRTQQEDSAVYLCASSLKGGGGTEAFFGQGTRLTVV.

This clonotype was seen a few times. The rearrangement uses TRBV7-6 and TRBJ1-2; no clear D gene. There are 13 residues in the CDR3. V lost 5 bases, J lost 4 bases, and 11 bases lay in between. Germline CDR1 reads SGHVS; CDR2 reads FNYEAQ. The CDR3 reads CASSPTVSYGYTF. The CDR3 DNA reads as TGTGCCAGCAGCCCCACGGTCAGCTATGGCTACACCTTC.

The J gene is TRBJ1-1, the V gene TRBV7-2; D gene unclear. The germline gives CDR1 SGHTA, CDR2 FQGNSA. The V and J ends lost 7 bases and 7 bases respectively, with 13 bases between them. The CDR3 runs to 12 residues. The DNA of the CDR3 is TGTGCCAGCACCTACCGGGGTCTTGAAGCTTTCTTT. It is translated as CASTYRGLEAFF.

The rearrangement uses TRBV7-3 and TRBJ2-5, with 9 bases aligning to TRBD2. Trimming cost V 5 bases and J 2 bases; bases outside gene matches: 9. The CDR3 has 16 amino acids. Per germline, CDR1 SGHTA and CDR2 FQGTGA. The CDR3 bases are TGTGCCAGCAGCCCAGGCTTAGCGGGGGAACAAGAGACCCAGTACTTC. Protein sequence: CASSPGLAGEQETQYF.

V usage is TRBV20-1 and J usage is TRBJ2-7; TRBD2 might be the D (6 bases). Germline assignment: CDR1 DFQATT and CDR2 SNEGSKA (reference sequence). V was pared by 6 bases and J by 0 bases, with 15 bases between. The CDR3 spans 14 residues. The CDR3 protein is CSAPGTPSSYEQYF. The CDR3, as DNA: TGCAGTGCCCCCGGGACTCCGAGCTCCTACGAGCAGTACTTC.